This passage covers 11 T cell receptor beta chains from one sample sequenced in a study of shared clonotypes between healthy human individuals (dated by TCRdb to 2018 to 2020). Libraries were constructed by the immunoSEQ multiplex PCR assay. Drawn from immuneACCESS, this table holds only the in-frame rearrangements with V and J called that TCRdb kept. Clones are partly lost; checked studies trace under half to an unresolved V gene and leave the rest unexplained. Within this sample are 950,000 to 1,200,000 clones, with around 77% of them counted one time only. The ten largest clones add up to about 0.94% of the sample. Input material: memory CD4+ T cells from PBMCs. Interpreted using the paper, the cell subset or site label stands for: CD45RA-negative fraction. These receptor sequences come from a young man in good health. Some clones in this sample may be carry-over from other donors' samples.

This clone was seen only once. The gene calls are TRBV7-9 and TRBJ2-5, with 8 positions matching TRBD2. V shed 4 bases, J shed 5 bases, and the junction held 18 bases outside the gene matches. This CDR3 contains 18 residues. Germline CDR1 and CDR2: SEHNR and FQNEAQ (reference sequence). The CDR3 bases are TGTGCCAGCAGCTCCCCTACCCACCAAGCGGGAGTAAGGGAGACCCAGTACTTC. Translating gives CASSSPTHQAGVRETQYF.

This rearrangement joins TRBV10-2 to TRBJ2-7, with 7 positions matching TRBD2. CDR1 is WSHSY, CDR2 SAAADI, per germline. Losses at the gene ends were 6 bases for V and 4 bases for J; bases not matched to a gene: 6. This CDR3 comprises 13 residues. The CDR3 nucleotides read TGCGCCAGCAGACTCACTAGCGAGTACGAGCAGTACTTC. Residues: CASRLTSEYEQYF.

The chain links TRBV2 to TRBJ2-5; 12 bases map to TRBD2. Germline V gives CDR1 SNHLY, CDR2 FYNNEI. The CDR3 runs 14 residues. J gave up 5 bases and V 6 bases, and 4 bases lay outside the gene matches. CDR3 DNA sequence: TGTGCCAGCAGGAGACTAGCGGGAGCGGAGACCCAGTACTTC. Translated, it gives CASRRLAGAETQYF.

The rearrangement links TRBV5-4 to TRBJ2-7; TRBD1 agrees at 11 bases. The CDR3 loop spans 15 amino acids. CDR1 is SGHNT and CDR2 is YYREEE in the germline V gene (reference sequence). V dropped 2 bases and J dropped 3; count of bases not matched to a gene: 4. The CDR3 sequence is CASSFPGTGGYEQYF. Here the CDR3 DNA reads TGTGCCAGCAGCTTCCCCGGGACAGGGGGCTACGAGCAGTACTTC. Variable domain in full (rest from reference TRBV5-4 and TRBJ2-7): ETGVTQSPTHLIKTRGQQVTLRCSSQSGHNTVSWYQQALGQGPQFIFQYYREEENGRGNFPPRFSGLQFPNYSSELNVNALELDDSALYLCASSFPGTGGYEQYFGPGTRLTVT.

J is TRBJ2-7 and V is TRBV28; D gene ambiguous. The germline gives CDR1 MDHEN, CDR2 SYDVKM. V was pared by 6 bases and J by 7 bases, with 16 bases between. The CDR3 loop spans 13 amino acids. The CDR3 here is CASRGSVFREQYF. For the CDR3, the DNA is TGTGCCAGCAGGGGTTCAGTGTTCCGGGAGCAGTACTTC.

The chain couples TRBV9 to TRBJ2-7; D not certain. V lost 4 bases and J 7 bases, leaving 15 bases between the germline ends. Germline CDR1 and CDR2: SGDLS and YYNGEE. This CDR3 contains 13 residues. CDR3 residues: CASSLGPLGEQYF. Here the CDR3 DNA reads TGTGCCAGCAGCTTAGGACCTTTGGGAGAGCAGTACTTC.

J is TRBJ2-7 and V is TRBV6-1; maybe TRBD1 (5 bases). The CDR3 sequence is 13 residues long. Between the trimmed V and J ends, which lost 6 bases and 4 bases, there was a span of 13 bases. CDR1 and CDR2 from the germline V gene are MNHNS and SASEGT. CDR3 amino acids: CASRGRVLYEQYF. CDR3 sequence (DNA): TGTGCCAGCAGGGGCAGGGTGTTGTACGAGCAGTACTTC.

The rearrangement uses TRBV6-1 and TRBJ1-5; TRBD1 matches at 7 bases. CDR1 and CDR2 from the germline V gene are MNHNS and SASEGT. The CDR3 contains 15 residues. Losses at the gene ends were 8 bases for V and 7 bases for J; bases not matched to a gene: 14. The CDR3 region has the DNA TGTGCCAGCGGGACACAGGGGAAGACGGGGCAGCCCCAGCATTTT. Translation gives CASGTQGKTGQPQHF.

This clone was detected ten times or more. The same CDR3 is also encoded by other DNA sequences in this sample. The V gene is TRBV28, the J gene TRBJ2-7; maybe TRBD1 (5 bases). Germline-derived CDR1 and CDR2 are MDHEN and SYDVKM. The V gene lost 4 bases and the J gene lost 2 bases, with 9 bases spanning the gap. The CDR3 sequence is 13 residues long. The CDR3 DNA follows: TGTGCCAGCAGTTCGACAGCTACCTACGAGCAGTACTTC. It codes for CASSSTATYEQYF. Combining the CDR3 with reference TRBV28 and TRBJ2-7 gives the whole variable domain DVKVTQSSRYLVKRTGEKVFLECVQDMDHENMFWYRQDPGLGLRLIYFSYDVKMKEKGDIPEGYSVSREKKERFSLILESASTNQTSMYLCASSSTATYEQYFGPGTRLTVT.

V usage is TRBV19 and J usage is TRBJ2-3; 7 bases are a match to TRBD1. The germline gives CDR1 LNHDA, CDR2 SQIVND (reference sequence). The CDR3 contains 15 residues. V shed 3 bases, J shed 5 bases, and the junction held 8 bases outside the gene matches. CDR3 amino acids: CASSIPRTGEDTQYF. CDR3 sequence (DNA): TGTGCCAGTAGTATTCCCCGGACAGGAGAAGATACGCAGTATTTT. The full variable domain, its missing parts supplied by reference TRBV19 and TRBJ2-3, is DGGITQSPKYLFRKEGQNVTLSCEQNLNHDAMYWYRQDPGQGLRLIYYSQIVNDFQKGDIAEGYSVSREKKESFPLTVTSAQKNPTAFYLCASSIPRTGEDTQYFGPGTRLTVL.

This clone was seen a single time. The V gene is TRBV5-1, the J gene TRBJ2-7, with 8 bases aligning to TRBD2. The germline CDR1 and CDR2 sequences are SGHRS and YFSETQ. There are 14 residues in the CDR3. The V gene end was trimmed by 5 bases and the J gene end by 0 bases; junction bases not matched to a gene: 4. In nucleotides, the CDR3 is TGCGCCAGCAGGTGGGGGACTAGCTCCTACGAGCAGTACTTC. This codes for CASRWGTSSYEQYF.